This TCR beta chain comes out of a study of control samples from healthy donors and cancer patients (dated by TCRdb to 2018 to 2020). Receptors were amplified or captured by the immunoSEQ multiplex PCR assay. TCRdb limited this immuneACCESS table to in-frame rearrangements with V and J called. A share of clones is missing; checked studies link under half to unresolved V genes, and the rest is unexplained. This sample has around 85,000 clones in its table, and 90% to 95% of those were observed once. Jointly, the top ten make up roughly 5% of the sample. For CDR1 and CDR2, the germline V gene (reference sequence) lists DFQATT and SNEGSKA. V is trimmed back by 3 bases and J by 5 bases, and the junction contains 12 bases that no gene match accounts for. Including cysteine and phenylalanine, the CDR3 has 15 amino acids. Only the CDR3 DNA is retained, 45 bases long and in frame from the first base. With respect to this clone: Its recognized antigen is unknown. The sample holds no much larger clone one base away, and base qualities are not on file.

The receptor was derived from a woman aged 18-29 years in good health. Sequencing input: blood. The V and J genes are TRBV20-1 and TRBJ2-7; 8 nucleotides in the junction match TRBD2. The DNA sequence follows: TGCAGTGCTAGTCGCCCGGGAGCGGGAGACAACGAGCAGTACTTC. It specifies CSASRPGAGDNEQYF.